This TCR beta chain was documented in a study of T cells in Graves' hyperthyroidism and ophthalmopathy. Study-wide context: Peripheral blood specimens were obtained at initial diagnosis, prior to any treatment.

The sample holds many counts of this clonotype. With 2 bases removed from V and 5 bases from J, the gap between germline ends came to 10 bases. Per the germline V gene, CDR1 is KGHSH and CDR2 is LQKENI. The CDR3 sequence is 14 residues long. What was amplified from RNA transcripts were TCR beta CDR3 regions. The HTBI primer set served for first-round RT-PCR of the TCR CDR3. TCRdb redid the calling of the multiplex PCR reads with MiXCR, one entry per CDR3 protein. The sample holds more than 300,000 distinct CDR3 sequences, less than 20% seen once. The receptor was isolated from a man between 18 and 29 years old with Graves' ophthalmopathy. V gene TRBV18 combines with J gene TRBJ2-1; D not certain. Material: blood. The CDR3 bases are TGTGCCAGCTCACCAATTTTCAACGACAATGAGCAGTTCTTC. Protein sequence: CASSPIFNDNEQFF.